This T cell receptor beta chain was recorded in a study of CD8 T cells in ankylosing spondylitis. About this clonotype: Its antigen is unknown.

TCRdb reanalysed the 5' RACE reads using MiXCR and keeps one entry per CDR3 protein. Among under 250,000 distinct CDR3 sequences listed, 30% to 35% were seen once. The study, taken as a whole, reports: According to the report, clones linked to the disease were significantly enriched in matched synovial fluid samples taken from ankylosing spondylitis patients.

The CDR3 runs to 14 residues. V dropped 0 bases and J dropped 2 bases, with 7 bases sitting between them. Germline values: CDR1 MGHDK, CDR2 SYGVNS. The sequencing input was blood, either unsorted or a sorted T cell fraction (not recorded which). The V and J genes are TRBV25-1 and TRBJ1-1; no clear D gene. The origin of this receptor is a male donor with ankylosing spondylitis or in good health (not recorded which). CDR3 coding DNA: TGTGCCAGCAGTGAATATTTTACTAACACTGAAGCTTTCTTT. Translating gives CASSEYFTNTEAFF. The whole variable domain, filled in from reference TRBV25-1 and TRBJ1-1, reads EADIYQTPRYLVIGTGKKITLECSQTMGHDKMYWYQQDPGMELHLIHYSYGVNSTEKGDLSSESTVSRIRTEHFPLTLESARPSHTSQYLCASSEYFTNTEAFFGQGTRLTVV.